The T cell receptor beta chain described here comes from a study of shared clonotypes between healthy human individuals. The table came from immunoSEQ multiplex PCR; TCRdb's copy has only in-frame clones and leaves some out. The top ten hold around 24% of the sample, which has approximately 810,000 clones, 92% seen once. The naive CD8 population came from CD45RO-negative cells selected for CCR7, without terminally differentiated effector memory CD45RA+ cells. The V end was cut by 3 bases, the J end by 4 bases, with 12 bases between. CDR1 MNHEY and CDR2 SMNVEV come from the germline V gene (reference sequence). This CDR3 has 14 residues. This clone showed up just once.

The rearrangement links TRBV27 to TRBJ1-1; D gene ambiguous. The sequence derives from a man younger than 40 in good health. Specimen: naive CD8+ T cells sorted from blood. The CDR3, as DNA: TGTGCCAGCAGTTTTAAAGGGTTCGTCACTGAAGCTTTCTTT. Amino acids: CASSFKGFVTEAFF.